These 18 T cell receptor beta chains originate from one sample sequenced in a study of beta chain features in type 1 diabetes. Expressed TCRB transcripts were sequenced after all isolated RNA was converted to cDNA. Clones were sequenced by immunoSEQ multiplex PCR, and TCRdb holds only the in-frame ones, with some missing. Among 200,000 to 250,000 clones listed, about 26% were seen once. The sequenced material came from central memory CD4+ T cells from blood. These receptor sequences come from a man aged 30-40 years in good health.

In its sample, this clone was seen many times. The chain uses TRBV20-1 and TRBJ2-5; no clear D gene. Between the trimmed V and J ends, which lost 8 bases and 5 bases, there was a span of 12 bases. Germline V gene data show CDR1 as DFQATT and CDR2 as SNEGSKA (reference sequence). The CDR3 is made up of 11 amino acids. The CDR3 nucleotides read TGCAGTCCGAGACAAGGCGAGACCCAGTACTTC. As protein: CSPRQGETQYF.

The chain links TRBV19 to TRBJ2-5; D gene ambiguous. This CDR3 comprises 11 residues. Germline V gene sequence: CDR1 LNHDA, CDR2 SQIVND (reference sequence). Deletions cut 3 bases from V and 5 bases from J, with 4 bases between. The DNA for the CDR3 is TGTGCCAGTAGTATCAGGGAGACCCAGTACTTC. Translating it yields CASSIRETQYF.

The V call is TRBV9, the J call TRBJ1-2; D not certain. The CDR3 sequence is 11 residues long. The germline V gene has CDR1 SGDLS and CDR2 YYNGEE. Trimming left V 3 bases short and J 2 bases short, with 2 bases between. The CDR3 here is CASSGNYGYTF. Here the CDR3 DNA reads TGTGCCAGCAGCGGGAACTATGGCTACACCTTC.

This clone was observed a few times. The rearrangement uses TRBV13 and TRBJ2-3, with unresolved D. This CDR3 is 14 amino acids long. In germline, CDR1 is PRHDT, CDR2 FYEKMQ (reference sequence). Trimming cost V 1 base and J 3 bases, with 8 bases left between them. CDR3 region: CASSLDLKTDTQYF. CDR3 nucleotide sequence: TGTGCCAGCAGCTTAGACCTGAAAACAGATACGCAGTATTTT.

V gene TRBV2 combines with J gene TRBJ1-6, with no clear D. Germline V gives CDR1 SNHLY, CDR2 FYNNEI. The V and J ends lost 1 base and 6 bases respectively, with 10 bases between them. This CDR3 spans 15 amino acids. The CDR3 DNA follows: TGTGCCAGCAGTGAAGATATCGAGGGTAATTCACCCCTCCACTTT. Its protein product is CASSEDIEGNSPLHF.

CDR3 bases: TGTGCCAGCAGCGTAGCTACAACGGGCACAGATACGCAGTATTTT. Protein sequence: CASSVATTGTDTQYF. The chain couples TRBV9 to TRBJ2-3; the D is unclear. CDR1 SGDLS and CDR2 YYNGEE come from the germline V gene. V was cut by 0 bases and J by 1 base, with 9 bases left in between. CDR3 length equals 15 residues.

The table lists this clone with a few counts. The chain has TRBV9 and TRBJ2-5, with D perhaps matching TRBD2 (5 bases). Trimming pared 1 base from V and 5 bases from J, leaving 12 bases between. The CDR3 spans 14 residues. From germline, CDR1 is SGDLS and CDR2 YYNGEE. CDR3 sequence: CASSVNSVGETQYF. In DNA form, the CDR3 reads TGTGCCAGCAGCGTAAATAGCGTCGGGGAGACCCAGTACTTC.

The chain links TRBV18 to TRBJ2-6, with a tentative D call TRBD2 (5 bases). The V and J ends lost 0 bases and 4 bases respectively, with 13 bases between them. CDR3 length: 17 amino acids. In germline, CDR1 is KGHSH, CDR2 LQKENI. CDR3 protein: CASSPPGAALGANVLTF. CDR3 coding DNA: TGTGCCAGCTCACCACCGGGAGCGGCTCTCGGGGCCAACGTCCTGACTTTC.

This clone was counted only a few times. This chain links TRBV2 with TRBJ1-1, with 7 bases aligning to TRBD1. Trimming at V came to 6 bases and at J to 1 base, leaving 14 bases not matched to a gene. Germline CDR1 reads SNHLY; CDR2 reads FYNNEI. CDR3 size: 17 residues. The CDR3 here is CASRAAGGIGRNTEAFF. Here the CDR3 DNA reads TGTGCCAGCAGAGCGGCAGGGGGTATTGGTCGGAACACTGAAGCTTTCTTT.

The V and J genes are TRBV10-3 and TRBJ2-1; 7 bases are shared with TRBD1. Germline CDR1 reads ENHRY; CDR2 reads SYGVKD. With V trimmed by 9 bases and J by 5 bases, 4 bases remained unmatched. The CDR3 is 12 residues long. This CDR3 reads CAISDRDNEQFF. CDR3 coding DNA: TGTGCCATATCAGACAGGGACAATGAGCAGTTCTTC.

In its sample, this clone was seen a few times. The chain combines TRBV13 with TRBJ2-2, with a possible D match to TRBD1 (5 bases). V was shortened by 5 bases and J by 6 bases, with 13 bases between the two germline ends. CDR3 length: 14 residues. In germline, CDR1 is PRHDT, CDR2 FYEKMQ (reference sequence). The CDR3, as DNA: TGTGCCAGCAGCCCCTCTAGGGGTTCCGGGGAGCTGTTTTTT. Amino acid sequence: CASSPSRGSGELFF.

The chain uses TRBV6-5 and TRBJ2-1, with TRBD1 identical over 7 bases. Looked up from germline, CDR1 is MNHEY and CDR2 is SVGAGI. This CDR3 spans 14 amino acids. The V gene end was trimmed by 5 bases and the J gene end by 8 bases; junction bases not matched to a gene: 9. The DNA for the CDR3 is TGTGCCAGCAGTGACAGGGCAGGGTGGCATGAGCAGTTCTTC. Encoded protein: CASSDRAGWHEQFF.

Only a few counts were recorded for this clone. The V call is TRBV18, the J call TRBJ2-1; D remains unclear. The length of the CDR3 is 16 residues. Germline V gene lookup returns CDR1 KGHSH and CDR2 LQKENI. V was cut by 3 bases and J by 6 bases, with 18 bases left in between. CDR3 region: CASSPNLAALANEQFF. The CDR3 DNA reads TGTGCCAGCTCACCTAACCTGGCGGCCCTCGCCAATGAGCAGTTCTTC. Together with reference TRBV18 and TRBJ2-1, the CDR3 gives the full variable domain: NAGVMQNPRHLVRRRGQEARLRCSPMKGHSHVYWYRQLPEEGLKFMVYLQKENIIDESGMPKERFSAEFPKEGPSILRIQQVVRGDSAAYFCASSPNLAALANEQFFGPGTRLTVL.

The V and J genes are TRBV29-1 and TRBJ2-3; D uncertain. Between the trimmed V and J ends, which lost 2 bases and 1 base, there was a span of 7 bases. CDR1 and CDR2 from the germline V gene are SQVTM and ANQGSEA. This CDR3 has 13 amino acids. CDR3 DNA sequence: TGCAGCGTTGAACGACGCGGCACAGATACGCAGTATTTT. This translates into CSVERRGTDTQYF.

This clone is a singleton in its sample. The rearrangement links TRBV7-6 to TRBJ2-3; D unclear. The CDR3 covers 15 residues. CDR1 and CDR2 (germline): SGHVS, FNYEAQ. The germline V and J ends were trimmed by 1 base and 3 bases, with 11 bases remaining between them. CDR3 DNA: TGTGCCAGCAGCTTAGGTACCAGCCGGACAGATACGCAGTATTTT. Translated: CASSLGTSRTDTQYF. Full variable domain (remainder filled in from reference TRBV7-6 and TRBJ2-3): GAGVSQSPRYKVTKRGQDVALRCDPISGHVSLYWYRQALGQGPEFLTYFNYEAQQDKSGLPNDRFSAERPEGSISTLTIQRTEQRDSAMYRCASSLGTSRTDTQYFGPGTRLTVL.

This clone was counted only a few times. This chain links TRBV10-3 with TRBJ2-1; D remains unclear. From germline, CDR1 is ENHRY and CDR2 SYGVKD. V was clipped by 0 bases and J by 6 bases, with 6 bases between them. The CDR3 is made up of 13 amino acids. The CDR3 nucleotides read TGTGCCATCAGTGAGTCGGGCTCCAATGAGCAGTTCTTC. Its protein is CAISESGSNEQFF.

V and J are TRBV11-2 and TRBJ2-2; maybe TRBD1 (5 bases). The germline gives CDR1 SGHAT, CDR2 FQNNGV. CDR3 length: 15 amino acids. V lost 4 bases and J lost 6, with 15 bases in between. Written as DNA, the CDR3 is TGTGCCAGCAGCTCTATTCGGACACCGGCCGGGGAGCTGTTTTTT. Its protein is CASSSIRTPAGELFF.

This clone has only a few counts. This chain uses TRBV28 with TRBJ2-7; 9 bases line up with TRBD2. Losses at the gene ends were 6 bases for V and 4 bases for J; bases not matched to a gene: 13. In germline, CDR1 is MDHEN, CDR2 SYDVKM. The CDR3 has 16 residues. The CDR3 coding sequence is TGTGCCAGCAGAAGAAGCGGGGGGACCCCGGGATACGAGCAGTACTTC. Translation gives CASRRSGGTPGYEQYF.